The T cell receptor beta chain under discussion was sequenced for a study of T cells in tuberculosis. Study-wide context: The T cells targeted glucose monomycolate, a mycobacterial lipid, via CD1B. A South African cohort included IGRA-negative adolescents, latently infected IGRA-positive adolescents and adults with active tuberculosis.

Confirmation came from sputum smear and/or culture positivity for M. tuberculosis. Sequencing was performed with immunoSEQ multiplex PCR; in TCRdb, only in-frame clones are kept and a portion is missing. Among about 10,000 clones listed, 85% to 95% were seen once. From germline, CDR1 is SEHNR and CDR2 FQNEAQ (reference sequence). Trimming stripped 5 bases from V and 5 bases from J, with 9 bases between. This CDR3 has 12 amino acids. The source of this sequence is an adult with tuberculosis. Sample: PBMCs. The chain recombines TRBV7-9 with TRBJ1-1; possibly TRBD1 for D (5 bases). The CDR3 DNA follows: TGTGCCAGCAGCCAGGGTTGGACTGAAGCTTTCTTT. This sequence encodes CASSQGWTEAFF.